This TCR beta chain originates from a study of CD8 T cells in ankylosing spondylitis. Findings and limits, study-wide: Past studies reported some motif variants in reactive arthritis synovial fluid and blood. Matched ankylosing spondylitis synovial fluid reportedly showed significant enrichment of disease-linked clones. Blood of patients with ankylosing spondylitis appeared to be characterized by a TCR beta motif of fewer than 10 highly homologous variants.

The CDR3 contains 14 residues. From germline, CDR1 is DFQATT and CDR2 SNEGSKA (reference sequence). The V gene lost 2 bases and the J gene lost 1 base, with 11 bases spanning the gap. In this sample, this clonotype turned up a few times. Its antigen is not known. Making the TCR beta libraries involved quantitative 5'-RACE with molecular barcodes. One entry per CDR3 protein results from TCRdb running MiXCR on the 5' RACE reads. The sample has hundreds of thousands of distinct CDR3 sequences, about 10% seen once. Sequences were obtained from blood, either unsorted or a sorted T cell fraction (not recorded which). The chain recombines TRBV20-1 with TRBJ1-2, with D possibly TRBD1 on 5 matching bases. The clonotype comes from a male donor with ankylosing spondylitis. The CDR3 nucleotides are TGCAGTGCTAGAAGGGGTACCGTTAACTATGGCTACACCTTC. Translating it yields CSARRGTVNYGYTF.